A selection of T cell receptor beta chains follows, all from one sample in a study of Graves' ophthalmopathy and Graves' hyperthyroidism. TCRdb used MiXCR to reprocess the multiplex PCR reads, holding one entry per CDR3 protein. The top ten hold approximately 3% of the sample, which has 400,000 to 450,000 distinct CDR3 sequences, approximately 21% seen once. The sequenced material came from peripheral blood. These receptors came from a woman younger than 35 with stable Graves' hyperthyroidism. Each CDR3 is given with its conserved first and last residue. The order of the fields is clone size, J gene, D gene, V gene, CDR3 protein, CDR3 DNA. A D gene is named only where the DNA matches it firmly. Rows may omit the clone size; those that give it use once, few, many or a size class.

many TRBJ1-2 - TRBV20-1 CSVYANYSYTF TGCAGTGTTTACGCTAACTATAGCTACACCTTC
many TRBJ2-7 - TRBV6-4 CASSTAAGDLGEQYF TGTGCCAGCAGTACGGCTGCAGGGGACCTAGGCGAGCAGTACTTC
many TRBJ1-6 - TRBV6-1 CASTWGDGNSPLHF TGTGCCAGCACGTGGGGGGACGGGAATTCACCCCTCCACTTT
- TRBJ1-1 TRBD1 TRBV29-1 CSVEHRGWVTPEAFF TGCAGCGTCGAGCACAGGGGTTGGGTGACGCCTGAAGCTTTCTTT
many TRBJ1-6 - TRBV6-5 CASSYSRWSNSPLHF TGTGCCAGCAGTTACTCGAGGTGGAGCAATTCACCCCTCCACTTT
- TRBJ1-5 - TRBV30 CAWSIEQNQPQHF TGTGCCTGGAGTATAGAGCAGAATCAGCCCCAGCATTTT
many TRBJ2-7 - TRBV6-5 CASSYSVLAHYEQYF TGTGCCAGCAGTTACTCCGTACTAGCCCACTACGAGCAGTACTTC
many TRBJ2-7 TRBD2 TRBV6-2/TRBV6-3 CASSSRLAALYEQYF TGTGCCAGCAGTTCCCGACTAGCGGCCCTCTACGAGCAGTACTTC
few TRBJ1-2 TRBD1 TRBV20-1 CSASPTGSYGYTF TGCAGTGCTAGCCCGACAGGGAGCTATGGCTACACCTTC
few TRBJ2-5 - TRBV5-1 CASSLDSQPGTQYF TGCGCCAGCAGCTTGGACAGCCAACCGGGGACCCAGTACTTC
- TRBJ1-6 TRBD1 TRBV6-5 CASSFPGQGTLHF TGTGCCAGCAGTTTTCCGGGACAGGGAACCCTCCACTTT
many TRBJ2-5 TRBD1 TRBV11-2 CASTRKLPGQGLVNQETQYF TGTGCCAGCACCCGTAAACTACCGGGACAGGGGCTCGTAAACCAAGAGACCCAGTACTTC
many TRBJ2-7 TRBD1 TRBV7-9 CASSLEGTGAYEQYF TGTGCCAGCAGCTTAGAAGGGACAGGGGCCTACGAGCAGTACTTC
few TRBJ1-2 - TRBV11-3 CASSSKTRAPRENYYGYTF TGTGCCAGCAGCTCCAAAACCCGGGCGCCCAGAGAAAATTACTATGGCTACACCTTC
many TRBJ2-4 - TRBV12-3/TRBV12-4 CASRPGPHGWGLAKNIQYF TGTGCCAGCAGACCGGGACCTCACGGTTGGGGGTTAGCCAAAAACATTCAGTACTTC
- TRBJ2-7 TRBD1 TRBV12-3/TRBV12-4 CASSPGQGLSGRKNEQYF TGTGCCAGCAGTCCGGGACAGGGACTATCTGGACGTAAGAACGAGCAGTACTTC
few TRBJ2-2 - TRBV5-1 CASSSPGRTGELFF TGCGCCAGCAGCTCCCCGGGACGCACCGGGGAGCTGTTTTTT
- TRBJ2-7 TRBD1 TRBV6-1 CASSPGPGQGGIRQYF TGTGCCAGCAGTCCCGGGCCGGGACAGGGTGGGATCCGGCAGTACTTC
few TRBJ1-1 - TRBV28 CASSPPREGLEAFF TGTGCCAGCAGTCCACCCAGGGAAGGATTAGAAGCTTTCTTT
many TRBJ2-7 TRBD2 TRBV2 CASRIGLAGSYEQYF TGTGCCAGCAGAATCGGACTAGCGGGCTCCTACGAGCAGTACTTC
- TRBJ2-7 - TRBV28 CASRSGTRSHYEQYF TGTGCCAGCAGGTCCGGGACTCGCAGTCATTACGAGCAGTACTTC
few TRBJ2-7 - TRBV6-1 CACTPTGASYEQYF TGTGCCTGCACTCCAACGGGTGCCTCCTACGAGCAGTACTTC
- TRBJ1-1 - TRBV12-3/TRBV12-4 CASSLLSIGTEAFF TGTGCCAGCAGTTTGCTAAGTATCGGCACTGAAGCTTTCTTT
many TRBJ1-6 - TRBV6-1 CASSQLPTGPSSYNSPLHF TGTGCCAGCAGTCAACTCCCCACAGGGCCCAGCTCCTATAATTCACCCCTCCACTTT
few TRBJ2-7 TRBD1 TRBV20-1 CSAREPGQAYEQYF TGCAGTGCTAGAGAACCGGGACAGGCGTACGAGCAGTACTTC
once TRBJ1-1 TRBD1 TRBV7-1 CASTSGTVNTEAFF TGTGCCAGCACCTCCGGGACAGTGAACACTGAAGCTTTCTTT
many TRBJ1-1 TRBD1 TRBV6-2/TRBV6-3 CASSAMTGYPEAFF TGTGCCAGCAGCGCGATGACAGGGTACCCTGAAGCTTTCTTT
many TRBJ2-2 - TRBV24-1 CATSDLVGANTGELFF TGTGCCACCAGTGATTTGGTGGGGGCGAACACCGGGGAGCTGTTTTTT
- TRBJ2-2 - TRBV4-1 CASSQRLGGTANTGELFF TGCGCCAGCAGCCAAAGACTAGGGGGGACAGCGAACACCGGGGAGCTGTTTTTT
few TRBJ1-1 - TRBV19 CASSTDGEVGVNTEAFF TGTGCCAGTAGTACGGACGGGGAAGTAGGCGTGAACACTGAAGCTTTCTTT
many TRBJ2-5 - TRBV7-2 CASSYGASSVAVTQYF TGTGCCAGCAGCTACGGAGCGAGCTCGGTAGCGGTGACCCAGTACTTC
many TRBJ1-1 - TRBV7-6 CASRRLRYYGTEAFF TGTGCCAGCAGGCGACTGCGGTACTACGGCACTGAAGCTTTCTTT
many TRBJ2-7 TRBD1 TRBV18 CASSPTGGDEQYF TGTGCCAGCTCACCTACAGGGGGCGACGAGCAGTACTTC
many TRBJ2-7 - TRBV10-2 CASDNGYEQYF TGCGCCAGCGATAACGGCTACGAGCAGTACTTC
many TRBJ1-1 TRBD1 TRBV12-3/TRBV12-4 CASREQGAVTEAFF TGTGCCAGCAGGGAACAGGGGGCAGTCACTGAAGCTTTCTTT
- TRBJ2-3 TRBD2 TRBV28 CASRVAGGDTDTQYF TGTGCCAGCAGAGTAGCGGGGGGCGACACAGATACGCAGTATTTT
- TRBJ1-6 - TRBV11-2 CASSFAPGGFSSPHF TGTGCCAGCAGCTTTGCCCCGGGGGGGTTCTCATCTCCCCACTTT
many TRBJ2-2 - TRBV12-3/TRBV12-4 CASSLDRLDGELFF TGTGCCAGCAGTTTAGACAGGCTAGACGGGGAGCTGTTTTTT
many TRBJ1-2 - TRBV28 CASKWAVNYGYTF TGTGCCAGCAAGTGGGCGGTGAACTATGGCTACACCTTC
- TRBJ2-5 TRBD2 TRBV4-2 CASSRLASGGQETQYF TGTGCCAGCAGCCGTCTCGCTAGCGGGGGCCAAGAGACCCAGTACTTC
many TRBJ1-1 - TRBV30 CAWRTTQGRAFF TGTGCCTGGAGAACCACGCAGGGGAGAGCTTTCTTT
few TRBJ2-6 - TRBV30 CAWKGYSGANVLTF TGTGCCTGGAAGGGGTACTCTGGGGCCAACGTCCTGACTTTC
many TRBJ2-7 - TRBV25-1 CASSEEKGRKSYEQYF TGTGCCAGCAGTGAAGAGAAGGGGCGGAAATCCTACGAGCAGTACTTC
few TRBJ2-5 TRBD1 TRBV5-1 CASSPGGTGNQETQYF TGCGCCAGCAGCCCAGGGGGGACAGGAAACCAAGAGACCCAGTACTTC
- TRBJ2-7 - TRBV9 CASNGTGYEQYF TGTGCCAGCAACGGAACGGGGTACGAGCAGTACTTC
many TRBJ2-7 - TRBV7-2 CASSLGWRDYEQYF TGTGCCAGCAGCTTAGGATGGCGGGACTACGAGCAGTACTTC
- TRBJ2-4 - TRBV6-1 CASSGPGQLAKNIQYF TGTGCCAGCAGTGGGCCGGGACAACTAGCCAAAAACATTCAGTACTTC
many TRBJ1-5 - TRBV6-5 CASSSHSGVGVNQPQHF TGTGCCAGCAGTTCTCACTCAGGGGTTGGAGTGAATCAGCCCCAGCATTTT
many TRBJ2-7 - TRBV7-8 CASSLVVGQGGEQYF TGTGCCAGCAGCTTAGTTGTTGGGCAGGGTGGCGAGCAGTACTTC
- TRBJ2-2 TRBD1 TRBV5-1 CASSTGQSNTGELFF TGCGCCAGCAGCACGGGACAGTCGAACACCGGGGAGCTGTTTTTT
many TRBJ1-3 - TRBV4-1 CASSQVGKVGNTIYF TGCGCCAGCAGCCAAGTAGGGAAGGTCGGAAACACCATATATTTT
- TRBJ2-2 - TRBV6-1 CASRSRRNTGELFF TGTGCCAGCCGCTCTCGCCGGAACACCGGGGAGCTGTTTTTT
many TRBJ1-5 - TRBV6-1 CASSSGGGYQPQHF TGTGCCAGCAGCTCCGGCGGGGGGTATCAGCCCCAGCATTTT
- TRBJ2-7 TRBD2 TRBV25-1 CASSKNPLAGGSGEQYF TGTGCCAGCAGTAAGAACCCCCTAGCGGGAGGGTCTGGGGAGCAGTACTTC